A single sample gave rise to the 11 T cell receptor beta chains below, sequenced in a study of blood T cell repertoires in COVID-19. Profiled with immunoSEQ multiplex PCR; TCRdb holds only in-frame clones, not every one. The sample holds a few hundred thousand clones, over 75% seen once. Sequenced material: peripheral blood. These TCRs come from a woman between 50 and 59 years old with acute or convalescent COVID-19.

This chain uses TRBV15 with TRBJ1-5; 7 bases line up with TRBD1. Germline lookup yields CDR1 LNHNV and CDR2 YYDKDF (reference sequence). Losses at the gene ends were 0 bases for V and 0 bases for J; bases not matched to a gene: 14. The CDR3 sequence is 20 residues long. The CDR3 loop is CATSRDLSGTAKYSNQPQHF. CDR3 DNA: TGTGCCACCAGCAGAGATCTCTCGGGGACAGCAAAATATAGCAATCAGCCCCAGCATTTT.

This rearrangement joins TRBV11-2 to TRBJ2-6; D remains unclear. V lost 3 bases to trimming and J lost 0 bases, with 6 bases between them. The CDR3 has 15 amino acids. Germline V gives CDR1 SGHAT, CDR2 FQNNGV. CDR3 bases: TGTGCCAGCAGCTTCCCATTCTCTGGGGCCAACGTCCTGACTTTC. Amino acid sequence: CASSFPFSGANVLTF.

The chain carries TRBV19 and TRBJ2-1; possible D gene TRBD2, 5 bases. This CDR3 has 15 residues. Per germline, CDR1 LNHDA and CDR2 SQIVND (reference sequence). V shed 8 bases and J shed 1 base, with 15 bases lying between them. CDR3 loop: CASVGATASYNEQFF. The CDR3 nucleotides are TGTGCCAGTGTGGGAGCCACGGCGTCCTACAATGAGCAGTTCTTC.

This chain joins TRBV5-4 and TRBJ2-5; 7 nucleotides align to TRBD2. Germline values: CDR1 SGHNT, CDR2 YYREEE (reference sequence). With V trimmed by 3 bases and J by 10 bases, 6 bases remained unmatched. This CDR3 has 12 amino acids. The CDR3 loop reads CASSSTGGGQYF. CDR3 nucleotides: TGTGCCAGCAGCTCTACTGGGGGGGGCCAGTACTTC.

This clone was found a few times. The chain couples TRBV7-2 to TRBJ2-2; the match to TRBD2 covers 7 bases. This CDR3 comprises 15 residues. Trimming removed 0 bases from V and 5 bases from J; junction bases left unmatched: 3. CDR1 and CDR2 from the germline V gene are SGHTA and FQGNSA. The CDR3: CASSLASGTTGELFF. The CDR3 nucleotides read TGTGCCAGCAGCTTAGCCAGCGGGACTACCGGGGAGCTGTTTTTT.

Here the CDR3 reads CASSTSGAYEQYF. The CDR3 nucleotides are TGTGCCAGCAGTACTAGCGGAGCATACGAGCAGTACTTC. The genes are TRBV28 and TRBJ2-7, with TRBD2 matching 8 bases. Germline values: CDR1 MDHEN, CDR2 SYDVKM. The trim removed 5 bases at V and 4 bases at J, leaving 4 bases unmatched. The length of the CDR3 is 13 residues.

The V and J genes are TRBV29-1 and TRBJ2-1; 7 nucleotides agree with TRBD1. There are 16 residues in the CDR3. Germline V lookup: CDR1 SQVTM, CDR2 ANQGSEA. Trimming at V came to 6 bases and at J to 6 bases, leaving 17 bases not matched to a gene. CDR3 bases: TGCAGCGTCGTGACGGGACAGCGAGGGAGCCTCAATGAGCAGTTCTTC. This sequence encodes CSVVTGQRGSLNEQFF.

The gene calls are TRBV4-3 and TRBJ2-7, with unresolved D. V shed 1 base and J shed 1 base, with 5 bases lying between them. CDR3 size: 13 residues. Germline CDR1 LGHNA, CDR2 YSLEER. In DNA, the CDR3 is TGCGCCAGCAGCCAAGTAATTTCCTACGAGCAGTACTTC. Its protein is CASSQVISYEQYF.

The rearrangement links TRBV4-3 to TRBJ2-7, with a possible D match to TRBD2 (5 bases). Germline loops: CDR1 LGHNA, CDR2 YSLEER. V lost 0 bases and J lost 2, with 14 bases in between. This CDR3 region has 16 residues. The CDR3 DNA is TGCGCCAGCAGCCAAGATGTGCCAGCGAGGGCCTACGAGCAGTACTTC. As protein: CASSQDVPARAYEQYF.

CDR3 sequence reads: CASSELGNTGELFF. The CDR3 region has the DNA TGTGCCAGCAGTGAACTAGGAAACACCGGGGAGCTGTTTTTT. The rearrangement uses TRBV4-2 and TRBJ2-2; tentative D call: TRBD2 (5 bases). The germline gives CDR1 LGHNA, CDR2 YNFKEQ. This CDR3 region has 14 residues. Trimming pared 6 bases from V and 2 bases from J, leaving 10 bases between.

This chain joins TRBV7-6 and TRBJ1-2, with a tentative D call TRBD1 (5 bases). The V end lost 5 bases, the J end lost 2 bases, and 9 bases lay between the germline ends. Germline CDR1 and CDR2: SGHVS and FNYEAQ. There are 13 residues in the CDR3. CDR3 sequence reads: CASSRGTNYGYTF. The CDR3 DNA reads as TGTGCCAGCAGCCGCGGGACGAACTATGGCTACACCTTC.